This T cell receptor (beta chain) was identified in a study of T cells in localized non-small cell lung cancer. Study findings and constraints: Adjacent lung was found to contain a median around 56 of the top 100 tumor clones. Uninvolved adjacent lung had higher T cell clonality than tumor and all other tissues. Multi-region tumor sequencing was not done, so intratumor heterogeneity could not be excluded. A raised T cell density in blood coincided with lengthier overall survival.

A remark on this clone: Its antigen is unknown.

The protocol was immunoSEQ multiplex PCR, while the TCRdb copy is restricted to in-frame clones and leaves out a portion. The sample includes about 20,000 clones, around 90% of them seen just once. Germline V gives CDR1 KGHSH, CDR2 LQKENI. The CDR3 covers 18 residues. V was pared by 2 bases and J by 5 bases, with 14 bases of the junction left unmatched. The TCR was taken from a male donor at least 60 years old with stage I squamous cell lung carcinoma. Specimen: peripheral blood, collected before any cancer treatment. The chain recombines TRBV18 with TRBJ1-1, with 10 bases matching TRBD1. Here the CDR3 reads CASSPSRDRGLRGTEAFF. As DNA, the CDR3 is TGTGCCAGCTCACCAAGCAGGGACAGGGGCCTTCGAGGGACTGAAGCTTTCTTT. Full variable domain (missing parts from reference TRBV18 and TRBJ1-1): NAGVMQNPRHLVRRRGQEARLRCSPMKGHSHVYWYRQLPEEGLKFMVYLQKENIIDESGMPKERFSAEFPKEGPSILRIQQVVRGDSAAYFCASSPSRDRGLRGTEAFFGQGTRLTVV.